The 17 T cell receptor beta chains presented below share a single source sample, sequenced in a study of cytomegalovirus exposure and HLA in healthy donors. PCR used 60 Vbeta primers and 13 Jbeta primers. The method was immunoSEQ multiplex PCR; TCRdb's version includes in-frame clones alone and lacks a portion of them. The sample contains tens of thousands of clones, around 78% of which appear only once. What was sequenced was PBMCs. Source of these receptors: a male donor in good health and CMV-seropositive.

The CDR3 loop reads CASSYGQASETQYF. For the CDR3, the DNA is TGTGCCAGCAGTTACGGACAGGCAAGCGAGACCCAGTACTTC. V is TRBV6-5 and J is TRBJ2-5, with 7 bases that match TRBD1. V trimming: 2 bases; J trimming: 5 bases; junction bases outside the gene matches: 5. The CDR3 spans 14 residues. CDR1 and CDR2 from the germline V gene are MNHEY and SVGAGI.

This clone was observed a few times. The gene calls are TRBV27 and TRBJ1-4; 7 positions agree with TRBD1. The trim removed 6 bases at V and 10 bases at J, leaving 11 bases unmatched. The CDR3 loop spans 14 amino acids. The germline gives CDR1 MNHEY, CDR2 SMNVEV (reference sequence). The CDR3: CASREQGTSRKLFF. In nucleotides, the CDR3 is TGTGCCAGCAGGGAACAGGGGACGTCACGAAAACTGTTTTTT.

V usage is TRBV6-1 and J usage is TRBJ2-7, with unresolved D. The CDR3 loop spans 13 amino acids. With 0 bases removed from V and 5 bases from J, the gap between germline ends came to 8 bases. Germline CDR1 and CDR2: MNHNS and SASEGT. DNA of the CDR3: TGTGCCAGCAGTGAAGCGCCCGGTGACGAGCAGTACTTC. Residues: CASSEAPGDEQYF.

This chain links TRBV18 with TRBJ2-1; maybe TRBD1 (6 bases). From germline, CDR1 is KGHSH and CDR2 LQKENI. CDR3 length: 16 residues. V lost 0 bases, J lost 2 bases, and 11 bases lay in between. The CDR3 DNA reads TGTGCCAGCTCACCACCGCCAGGGGTTCCCTACAATGAGCAGTTCTTC. It encodes CASSPPPGVPYNEQFF.

The chain joins TRBV29-1 to TRBJ2-7, with a possible D match to TRBD2 (6 bases). The CDR3 extends over 12 amino acids. Deletions cut 7 bases from V and 1 base from J, with 11 bases between. Germline CDR1 reads SQVTM; CDR2 reads ANQGSEA. CDR3 sequence: CSALSGSYEQYF. The CDR3 DNA reads as TGCAGCGCCCTCAGCGGGTCCTACGAGCAGTACTTC.

The chain uses TRBV7-8 and TRBJ2-6; TRBD1 matches at 11 bases. CDR1 SGHVS and CDR2 FQNEAQ come from the germline V gene. This CDR3 is 20 amino acids long. The junction had 12 bases not matched to a gene; V was cut back by 5 bases and J by 0 bases. The CDR3 spells CASSHGWPGTGGSGANVLTF. The CDR3 DNA follows: TGTGCCAGCAGCCACGGATGGCCTGGGACAGGGGGCTCTGGGGCCAACGTCCTGACTTTC.

The V and J genes are TRBV28 and TRBJ1-5; 8 bases are a match to TRBD1. Looked up from germline, CDR1 is MDHEN and CDR2 is SYDVKM. J was trimmed by 3 bases and V by 5 bases; bases with no gene match: 12. The CDR3 spans 17 residues. For the CDR3, the DNA is TGTGCCAGCAGTCCACACCAGGGGGCGCAGTACAATCAGCCCCAGCATTTT. Translation gives CASSPHQGAQYNQPQHF.

The genes are TRBV29-1 and TRBJ2-3; 13 bases line up with TRBD2. V lost 3 bases and J lost 1; bases outside the gene matches: 1. Germline CDR1 reads SQVTM; CDR2 reads ANQGSEA. This CDR3 contains 15 residues. The CDR3 DNA follows: TGCAGCGTTGACGGACTAGCGGGGGGCACAGATACGCAGTATTTT. It codes for CSVDGLAGGTDTQYF.

The chain uses TRBV11-3 and TRBJ2-1; the match to TRBD2 covers 8 bases. J gave up 5 bases and V 5 bases, and 8 bases lay outside the gene matches. Germline assignment: CDR1 SGHNT and CDR2 YENEEA. The CDR3 totals 15 residues. The CDR3 bases are TGTGCCAGCAGCAGTTGGCTAGCGGGTCACAATGAGCAGTTCTTC. Its translation is CASSSWLAGHNEQFF.

V is TRBV30 and J is TRBJ2-2; D uncertain. The germline CDR1 and CDR2 sequences are GTSNPN and SVGIG (reference sequence). CDR3 length: 12 amino acids. V lost 2 bases to trimming and J lost 8 bases, with 9 bases between them. The CDR3 spells CAWSLTGGELFF. CDR3 DNA sequence: TGTGCCTGGAGTCTGACCGGGGGGGAGCTGTTTTTT.

V gene TRBV28 combines with J gene TRBJ2-7; 9 nucleotides match TRBD1. Trimming took 0 bases from V and 4 from J; bases not matched to a gene: 1. Germline assignment: CDR1 MDHEN and CDR2 SYDVKM. CDR3 size: 14 residues. CDR3: CASSLWTGGYEQYF. The CDR3 DNA reads as TGTGCCAGCAGTTTATGGACAGGGGGATACGAGCAGTACTTC.

This chain links TRBV9 with TRBJ1-3, with a possible D match to TRBD1 (6 bases). Germline loops: CDR1 SGDLS, CDR2 YYNGEE. The length of the CDR3 is 15 residues. V dropped 2 bases and J dropped 1 base, with 10 bases sitting between them. The CDR3 is CASSVGTISGNTIYF. The DNA for the CDR3 is TGTGCCAGCAGCGTTGGGACAATATCTGGAAACACCATATATTTT.

As to this clone: The same CDR3 also results from other DNA sequences found in this sample. The rearrangement links TRBV15 to TRBJ2-5, with D possibly being TRBD1 (6 bases). The V and J ends lost 2 bases and 2 bases respectively, with 15 bases between them. Germline CDR1 reads LNHNV; CDR2 reads YYDKDF (reference sequence). The CDR3 loop spans 16 amino acids. CDR3 sequence reads: CATSRRQGQPQETQYF. The CDR3 nucleotides are TGTGCCACCAGCAGACGTCAGGGACAACCACAAGAGACCCAGTACTTC.

The V gene is TRBV28, the J gene TRBJ2-2; 13 bases agree with TRBD2. This CDR3 comprises 17 residues. Trimming cost V 4 bases and J 2 bases; bases outside gene matches: 4. Germline-derived CDR1 and CDR2 are MDHEN and SYDVKM. CDR3 bases: TGTGCCAGCAGTTACGGACTAGCGGGAGTAAACACCGGGGAGCTGTTTTTT. It translates to CASSYGLAGVNTGELFF.

This sequence joins TRBV9 and TRBJ2-1; 10 positions match TRBD2. Germline values: CDR1 SGDLS, CDR2 YYNGEE. The CDR3 length is 18 residues. The V and J ends lost 2 bases and 5 bases, in that order; junction bases with no gene match: 13. The CDR3 region has the DNA TGTGCCAGCAGCGTTCCAAGAGAATTAGCGGGAGGTGACAATGAGCAGTTCTTC. It encodes CASSVPRELAGGDNEQFF.

CDR3 DNA sequence: TGCGCCAGCAGCGAGAAGACAGCCAAGAACACTGAAGCTTTCTTT. Translated, it gives CASSEKTAKNTEAFF. The chain combines TRBV5-1 with TRBJ1-1; D might be TRBD1 (5 bases). V lost 4 bases and J 1 base, leaving 14 bases between the germline ends. CDR1 is SGHRS, CDR2 YFSETQ, per germline. The CDR3 has 15 amino acids.

The chain combines TRBV28 with TRBJ2-1, with D perhaps TRBD1 (6 bases). Between the trimmed V and J ends, which lost 7 bases and 3 bases, there was a span of 16 bases. Germline CDR1 is MDHEN and CDR2 is SYDVKM. CDR3 length equals 15 residues. CDR3 DNA sequence: TGTGCCAGCAAATCCAGGGGTTTCATCTACAATGAGCAGTTCTTC. Protein sequence: CASKSRGFIYNEQFF.